The T cell receptor beta chain under discussion was sequenced for a study of a mutant IDH1 vaccine in newly diagnosed glioma. The ends were cut back, 0 bases at V and 12 bases at J, with 18 bases in the middle. The germline V gene encodes CDR1 SGHRS and CDR2 YFSETQ. This CDR3 contains 15 residues. Sequencing used immunoSEQ multiplex PCR; TCRdb keeps in-frame clones, though not all of them. The table includes about 92,000 clones, around four fifths detected once. Described time point: baseline, week 1 (first vaccination visit). As for treatment: pre-vaccination baseline after standard-of-care therapy. The sequence came from a woman between 50 and 59 years old with glioma. The rearrangement joins TRBV5-1 to TRBJ1-4; D remains unclear. Sequencing used PBMCs, obtained from a glioma patient treated with radiotherapy, temozolomide or both. The CDR3 DNA sequence: TGCGCCAGCAGCTTGGATTTCTTTGTCCCCAATGAACTGTTTTTT. Translation: CASSLDFFVPNELFF.